One sample yielded the 32 T cell receptor beta chains listed below, sequenced in a study of cytomegalovirus exposure and HLA in healthy donors. The PCR employed 60 Vbeta primers together with 13 Jbeta primers. TCRdb's copy holds only in-frame clones and misses some; the assay was immunoSEQ multiplex PCR. The top ten clones hold roughly 2.5% of a sample with more than 75,000 clones, around three quarters of them seen once. The sample consisted of PBMCs. These receptors all stem from a man aged 25 to 40 in good health and CMV-seronegative.

The rearrangement uses TRBV27 and TRBJ2-3; 11 bases line up with TRBD2. V shed 5 bases and J 6 bases; nucleotides not matched to a gene: 13. Per germline, CDR1 MNHEY and CDR2 SMNVEV (reference sequence). This CDR3 region has 17 residues. CDR3 sequence (DNA): TGTGCCAGCAGTCTAAAACCGGGACTAGCGGACCGTGATACGCAGTATTTT. The encoded protein is CASSLKPGLADRDTQYF.

The chain recombines TRBV28 with TRBJ2-7; D remains ambiguous. The V and J ends lost 3 bases and 2 bases respectively, with 14 bases between them. Germline-derived CDR1 and CDR2 are MDHEN and SYDVKM. The length of the CDR3 is 15 residues. The CDR3 bases are TGTGCCAGCAGTTTTCAAGCGTTAGGAACCTACGAGCAGTACTTC. Translation: CASSFQALGTYEQYF. Full variable domain (remainder filled in from reference TRBV28 and TRBJ2-7): DVKVTQSSRYLVKRTGEKVFLECVQDMDHENMFWYRQDPGLGLRLIYFSYDVKMKEKGDIPEGYSVSREKKERFSLILESASTNQTSMYLCASSFQALGTYEQYFGPGTRLTVT.

The chain employs TRBV30 and TRBJ2-1; 8 nucleotides align to TRBD2. CDR1 and CDR2 from the germline V gene are GTSNPN and SVGIG (reference sequence). J was trimmed by 8 bases and V by 0 bases; bases with no gene match: 6. The CDR3 loop spans 14 amino acids. The CDR3 region is CAWSVDGRGDEQFF. CDR3 nucleotides: TGTGCCTGGAGTGTAGACGGGAGGGGCGATGAGCAGTTCTTC.

This chain uses TRBV6-5 with TRBJ2-7; no definite D call. The CDR3 is 14 amino acids. In germline, CDR1 is MNHEY, CDR2 SVGAGI. Trimming stripped 2 bases from V and 2 bases from J, with 10 bases between. CDR3 nucleotides: TGTGCCAGCAGTTACCAGCGCCAGCCCTACGAGCAGTACTTC. Encoded protein: CASSYQRQPYEQYF.

This clone was seen a handful of times. The chain links TRBV6-6 to TRBJ2-3; a possible D gene is TRBD2 (6 bases). V lost 10 bases and J 0 bases, leaving 11 bases between the germline ends. This CDR3 contains 13 residues. Germline CDR1 reads MNHNY; CDR2 reads SVGAGI (reference sequence). The CDR3 region has the DNA TGTGCCACCCGGCGGGATAGCACAGATACGCAGTATTTT. Amino acid sequence: CATRRDSTDTQYF.

The chain joins TRBV7-9 to TRBJ2-7; TRBD1 might be the D (6 bases). Germline V gene lookup returns CDR1 SEHNR and CDR2 FQNEAQ (reference sequence). There are 16 residues in the CDR3. The ends were cut back, 2 bases at V and 2 bases at J, with 16 bases in the middle. The CDR3 DNA is TGTGCCAGCAGCTTACCCGGACAGCAACGAGCCTACGAGCAGTACTTC. Translating it yields CASSLPGQQRAYEQYF.

This clone came up once. The CDR3 region has the DNA TGTGCCTGGACTCGATTCGGGTATAACACTGAAGCTTTCTTT. Translated: CAWTRFGYNTEAFF. This chain links TRBV30 with TRBJ1-1; D not resolved. The CDR3 extends over 14 amino acids. CDR1 is GTSNPN and CDR2 is SVGIG in the germline V gene (reference sequence). The germline V and J ends were trimmed by 4 bases and 2 bases, with 14 bases remaining between them.

The chain joins TRBV19 to TRBJ1-5, with D hard to call. Germline V gene sequence: CDR1 LNHDA, CDR2 SQIVND (reference sequence). Trimming removed 3 bases at V and 2 bases at J, with 11 bases between. This CDR3 is built from 15 residues. The CDR3 loop is CASSIVTQGNQPQHF. CDR3 nucleotides: TGTGCCAGTAGTATCGTAACTCAGGGCAATCAGCCCCAGCATTTT.

V gene TRBV5-4 combines with J gene TRBJ2-5; TRBD2 aligns across 8 bases. Germline V lookup: CDR1 SGHNT, CDR2 YYREEE (reference sequence). The CDR3 covers 15 residues. The ends lost 0 bases at V and 11 bases at J; junction bases unmatched: 12. As DNA, the CDR3 is TGTGCCAGCAGCTTGGACGGGAGGGCCAGGGGAGAGCAGTACTTC. It yields the protein CASSLDGRARGEQYF. Combining the CDR3 with reference TRBV5-4 and TRBJ2-5 gives the whole variable domain ETGVTQSPTHLIKTRGQQVTLRCSSQSGHNTVSWYQQALGQGPQFIFQYYREEENGRGNFPPRFSGLQFPNYSSELNVNALELDDSALYLCASSLDGRARGEQYFGPGTRLLVL.

Comment on this clone: This same CDR3 is encoded by further DNA sequences in the sample. The V and J genes are TRBV4-2 and TRBJ2-1; D is undetermined. The germline gives CDR1 LGHNA, CDR2 YNFKEQ. The CDR3 loop spans 14 amino acids. Deletions cut 0 bases from V and 5 bases from J, with 8 bases between. In nucleotides, the CDR3 is TGTGCCAGCAGCCAAGAGGGCACCCACAATGAGCAGTTCTTC. It specifies CASSQEGTHNEQFF.

J is TRBJ2-3 and V is TRBV9; the match to TRBD1 covers 8 bases. This CDR3 comprises 16 residues. V lost 0 bases and J lost 4; bases outside the gene matches: 7. Germline V gene lookup returns CDR1 SGDLS and CDR2 YYNGEE. The CDR3 region is CASSVAPTGAADTQYF. CDR3 in DNA: TGTGCCAGCAGCGTAGCCCCGACAGGGGCGGCAGATACGCAGTATTTT.

The chain links TRBV6-6 to TRBJ1-6, with a tentative D call TRBD1 (6 bases). The CDR3 is made up of 13 amino acids. V dropped 5 bases and J dropped 7 bases, with 9 bases sitting between them. Germline loops: CDR1 MNHNY, CDR2 SVGAGI (reference sequence). CDR3 coding DNA: TGTGCCAGCAGTACAGGGAGCAATTCACCCCTCCACTTT. Its translation: CASSTGSNSPLHF.

The chain links TRBV9 to TRBJ2-2; D gene ambiguous. The V end lost 4 bases, the J end lost 4 bases, and 14 bases lay between the germline ends. Looked up from germline, CDR1 is SGDLS and CDR2 is YYNGEE. The CDR3 consists of 15 residues. This chain's CDR3 is CASSYRTAGTGELFF. Here the CDR3 DNA reads TGTGCCAGCAGCTACCGTACTGCTGGCACCGGGGAGCTGTTTTTT.

The V and J genes are TRBV19 and TRBJ1-1; maybe TRBD1 (6 bases). Germline assignment: CDR1 LNHDA and CDR2 SQIVND (reference sequence). The CDR3 runs 12 residues. V was trimmed by 9 bases and J by 4 bases, leaving 12 bases between them. CDR3 residues: CASTDSLTEAFF. CDR3 coding DNA: TGTGCCAGCACGGACAGCCTCACTGAAGCTTTCTTT. Full variable domain (remainder filled in from reference TRBV19 and TRBJ1-1): DGGITQSPKYLFRKEGQNVTLSCEQNLNHDAMYWYRQDPGQGLRLIYYSQIVNDFQKGDIAEGYSVSREKKESFPLTVTSAQKNPTAFYLCASTDSLTEAFFGQGTRLTVV.

This chain uses TRBV6-1 with TRBJ2-7; no reliable D call. CDR1 is MNHNS and CDR2 is SASEGT in the germline V gene. V lost 3 bases, J lost 0 bases, and 9 bases lay in between. The CDR3 has 14 residues. CDR3 bases: TGTGCCAGCAGTGACCCCACGAGCTCCTACGAGCAGTACTTC. Its protein product is CASSDPTSSYEQYF.

This clone was found once. The rearrangement joins TRBV27 to TRBJ1-1; D gene uncertain. V gave up 6 bases and J gave up 2 bases, with 13 bases separating them. Germline V gene lookup returns CDR1 MNHEY and CDR2 SMNVEV (reference sequence). CDR3 size: 14 residues. CDR3 amino acids: CASRLQTPNTEAFF. As DNA, the CDR3 is TGTGCCAGCAGGCTTCAGACACCTAACACTGAAGCTTTCTTT.

There are a few counts of this clone. V usage is TRBV4-3 and J usage is TRBJ1-6, with D perhaps TRBD1 (6 bases). The ends were cut back, 0 bases at V and 5 bases at J, with 11 bases in the middle. The CDR3 is 16 amino acids. The germline gives CDR1 LGHNA, CDR2 YSLEER. The DNA of the CDR3 is TGCGCCAGCAGCCAAGATAGGACAGCTAATAATTCACCCCTCCACTTT. Protein product: CASSQDRTANNSPLHF.

The V call is TRBV27, the J call TRBJ2-7; 9 bases are a match to TRBD2. Per germline, CDR1 MNHEY and CDR2 SMNVEV (reference sequence). J lost 0 bases, V lost 4 bases, and 1 base had no gene match. CDR3 length equals 14 residues. The CDR3 is CASSWTSVSYEQYF. CDR3 nucleotide sequence: TGTGCCAGCAGTTGGACTAGCGTCTCCTACGAGCAGTACTTC.

V gene TRBV7-6 combines with J gene TRBJ1-2, with D possibly matching TRBD1 (6 bases). Germline V gives CDR1 SGHVS, CDR2 FNYEAQ. CDR3 size: 14 residues. V lost 5 bases and J 6 bases, leaving 16 bases between the germline ends. CDR3 protein: CASSPRTVGDGYTF. The CDR3 nucleotides read TGTGCCAGCAGCCCCCGGACAGTGGGGGATGGCTACACCTTC.

The chain is built from TRBV19 and TRBJ1-1; no clear D. The V gene lost 3 bases and the J gene lost 5 bases, with 10 bases spanning the gap. This CDR3 has 13 amino acids. Germline CDR1 and CDR2: LNHDA and SQIVND (reference sequence). The CDR3 spells CASSISVVTEAFF. CDR3 nucleotides: TGTGCCAGTAGTATCTCCGTAGTAACTGAAGCTTTCTTT.

The chain couples TRBV5-5 to TRBJ2-7; D remains ambiguous. This CDR3 contains 14 residues. Germline V CDR1 and CDR2: SGHKS, YYEKEE (reference sequence). The V end lost 0 bases, the J end lost 2 bases, and 9 bases lay between the germline ends. CDR3 DNA: TGTGCCAGCAGCTTGGGAACAGTCGCCTACGAGCAGTACTTC. This gives the protein CASSLGTVAYEQYF.

This clone has just a few counts. The chain is built from TRBV7-6 and TRBJ2-1, with 12 bases matching TRBD2. Germline V gene data show CDR1 as SGHVS and CDR2 as FNYEAQ. The CDR3 runs to 14 residues. With V trimmed by 5 bases and J by 7 bases, 3 bases remained unmatched. CDR3 in amino acids: CASSPTSGGNEQFF. In DNA form, the CDR3 reads TGTGCCAGCAGCCCGACTAGCGGGGGTAATGAGCAGTTCTTC.

In DNA, the CDR3 is TGTGCCAGCAGTGAAGCTCTACAGGGCTTCACAGATACGCAGTATTTT. It encodes CASSEALQGFTDTQYF. The chain recombines TRBV6-1 with TRBJ2-3, with D possibly TRBD1 on 6 matching bases. V lost 0 bases and J 2 bases, leaving 12 bases between the germline ends. The germline V gene has CDR1 MNHNS and CDR2 SASEGT. This CDR3 is 16 amino acids long.

This rearrangement joins TRBV7-2 to TRBJ2-1, with a possible D match to TRBD2 (6 bases). Germline V gene lookup returns CDR1 SGHTA and CDR2 FQGNSA. Trimming stripped 5 bases from V and 8 bases from J, with 13 bases between. The CDR3 contains 13 residues. CDR3 residues: CASSTRLVYEQFF. In DNA form, the CDR3 reads TGTGCCAGCAGCACCCGACTAGTATATGAGCAGTTCTTC.

This chain connects TRBV18 to TRBJ1-1, with D perhaps TRBD1 (6 bases). Germline assignment: CDR1 KGHSH and CDR2 LQKENI. Deletions cut 2 bases from V and 0 bases from J, with 10 bases between. The length of the CDR3 is 15 residues. The CDR3 DNA reads TGTGCCAGCTCACCAGTGGACAGTTTGAACACTGAAGCTTTCTTT. Its translation: CASSPVDSLNTEAFF.

V gene TRBV30 combines with J gene TRBJ1-3; 10 bases align to TRBD1. The CDR3 is 16 amino acids. CDR1 and CDR2 from the germline V gene are GTSNPN and SVGIG (reference sequence). The V and J ends lost 7 bases and 0 bases, in that order; junction bases with no gene match: 9. CDR3 nucleotides: TGTGCCTCGACCGGGACAGGGGATACCTCTGGAAACACCATATATTTT. This encodes CASTGTGDTSGNTIYF.

V is TRBV30 and J is TRBJ1-3; D ambiguous. The CDR3 has 15 amino acids. Trimming shortened V by 2 bases and J by 0 bases, and 11 bases separated the two germline ends. Germline values: CDR1 GTSNPN, CDR2 SVGIG (reference sequence). CDR3 region: CAWSLRRSSGNTIYF. The DNA of the CDR3 is TGTGCCTGGAGTCTAAGGAGGAGCTCTGGAAACACCATATATTTT.

J is TRBJ1-1 and V is TRBV29-1, with 11 bases identical to TRBD1. CDR1 is SQVTM and CDR2 is ANQGSEA in the germline V gene. The CDR3 runs to 16 residues. For the CDR3, the DNA is TGCAGTACCCTCCGGGACAGGGGGATTCCGGTAACTGAAGCTTTCTTT. This codes for CSTLRDRGIPVTEAFF.

V usage is TRBV6-4 and J usage is TRBJ2-2; no clear D gene. Between the trimmed V and J ends, which lost 6 bases and 7 bases, there was a span of 12 bases. Looked up from germline, CDR1 is MRHNA and CDR2 is SNTAGT. The CDR3 has 13 amino acids. In DNA, the CDR3 is TGTGCCAGCAGAGCGCGGTCCGGCGGGGAGCTGTTTTTT. It is translated as CASRARSGGELFF.

The chain links TRBV27 to TRBJ1-4; D is perhaps TRBD1 (5 bases). The CDR3 covers 15 residues. V shed 2 bases and J shed 2 bases, with 9 bases lying between them. Germline assignment: CDR1 MNHEY and CDR2 SMNVEV (reference sequence). Written as DNA, the CDR3 is TGTGCCAGCAGTTTAACACAGGACACTAATGAAAAACTGTTTTTT. Its translation is CASSLTQDTNEKLFF.

This clone was observed once. Germline is not matched at one junction end, which may reflect a read error. The rearrangement joins TRBV18 to TRBJ1-4; 9 nucleotides match TRBD1. Germline V lookup: CDR1 KGHSH, CDR2 LQKENI. The CDR3 totals 15 residues. Here the CDR3 DNA reads TGTACCAGCTCACGATGGACAGGGGAAAATGAAAAACTGTTTTTT. Its protein is CTSSRWTGENEKLFF. Full variable domain (rest looked up from reference TRBV18 and TRBJ1-4): NAGVMQNPRHLVRRRGQEARLRCSPMKGHSHVYWYRQLPEEGLKFMVYLQKENIIDESGMPKERFSAEFPKEGPSILRIQQVVRGDSAAYFCTSSRWTGENEKLFFGSGTQLSVL.

Remarks on this clone: An end of the junction does not agree with germline; a read error may underlie this. V is TRBV2 and J is TRBJ2-2; maybe TRBD1 (5 bases). CDR3 length: 18 residues. Germline CDR1 and CDR2: SNHLY and FYNNEI. The CDR3 is CASREGTGIILVTGELFF. CDR3 coding DNA: TGTGCCAGCAGGGAAGGAACAGGAATTATTCTAGTAACCGGGGAGCTGTTTTTT.